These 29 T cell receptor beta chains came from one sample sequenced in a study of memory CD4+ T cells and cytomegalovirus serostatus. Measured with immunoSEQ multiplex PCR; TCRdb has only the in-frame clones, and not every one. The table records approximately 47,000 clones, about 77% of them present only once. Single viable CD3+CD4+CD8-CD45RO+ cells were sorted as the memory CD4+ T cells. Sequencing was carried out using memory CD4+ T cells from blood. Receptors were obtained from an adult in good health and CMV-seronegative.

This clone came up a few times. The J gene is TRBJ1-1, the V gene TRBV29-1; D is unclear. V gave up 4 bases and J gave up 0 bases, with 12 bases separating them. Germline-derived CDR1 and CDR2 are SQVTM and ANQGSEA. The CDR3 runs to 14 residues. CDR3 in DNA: TGCAGCGTTGCAGAGGGTGGGATGAACACTGAAGCTTTCTTT. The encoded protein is CSVAEGGMNTEAFF.

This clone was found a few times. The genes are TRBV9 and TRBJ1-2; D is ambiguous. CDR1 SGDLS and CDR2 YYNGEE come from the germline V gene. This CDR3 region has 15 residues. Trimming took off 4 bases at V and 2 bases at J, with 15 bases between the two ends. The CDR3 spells CASSPSPAANYGYTF. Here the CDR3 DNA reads TGTGCCAGCAGCCCAAGCCCGGCCGCGAACTATGGCTACACCTTC.

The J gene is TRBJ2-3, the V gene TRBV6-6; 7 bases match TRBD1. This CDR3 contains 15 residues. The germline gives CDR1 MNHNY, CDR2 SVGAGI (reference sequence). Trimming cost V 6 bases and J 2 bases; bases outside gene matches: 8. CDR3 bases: TGTGCCAGCAGCCTCAGGACAGGTCTCACAGATACGCAGTATTTT. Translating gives CASSLRTGLTDTQYF.

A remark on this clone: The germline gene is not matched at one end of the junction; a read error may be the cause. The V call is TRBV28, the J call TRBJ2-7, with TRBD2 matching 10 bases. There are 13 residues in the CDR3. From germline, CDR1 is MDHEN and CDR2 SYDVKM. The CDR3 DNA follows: TGTGCCAGCAGCCCCAAACTAGCGGGAAGGGGAAACTTC. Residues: CASSPKLAGRGNF.

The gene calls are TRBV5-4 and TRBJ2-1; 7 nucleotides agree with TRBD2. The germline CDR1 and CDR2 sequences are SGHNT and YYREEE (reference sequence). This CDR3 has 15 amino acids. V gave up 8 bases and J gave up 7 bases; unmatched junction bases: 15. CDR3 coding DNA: TGTGCCAGGGGGATGGCGGGAGACTCTGAAAATGAGCAGTTCTTC. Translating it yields CARGMAGDSENEQFF.

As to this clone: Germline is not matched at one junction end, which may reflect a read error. The chain's CDR3 is CAGSPLGGTEAFF. CDR3 DNA sequence: TGTGCCGGCTCCCCCCTCGGGGGCACTGAAGCTTTCTTT. V and J are TRBV18 and TRBJ1-1; TRBD1 might be the D (5 bases). Germline CDR1 and CDR2: KGHSH and LQKENI. The CDR3 is made up of 13 amino acids.

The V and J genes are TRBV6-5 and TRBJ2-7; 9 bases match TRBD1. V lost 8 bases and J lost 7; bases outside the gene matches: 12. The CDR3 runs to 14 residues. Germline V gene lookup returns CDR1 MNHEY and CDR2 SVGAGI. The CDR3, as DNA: TGTGCCAGCTCGCGAGGGACAGGGATGGAAGAGCAGTACTTC. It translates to CASSRGTGMEEQYF.

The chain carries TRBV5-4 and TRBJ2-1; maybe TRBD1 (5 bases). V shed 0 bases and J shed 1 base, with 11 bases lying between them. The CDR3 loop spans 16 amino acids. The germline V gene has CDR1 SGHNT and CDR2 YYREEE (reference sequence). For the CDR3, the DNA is TGTGCCAGCAGCTTGGGCTGGACACCTTCCTACAATGAGCAGTTCTTC. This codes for CASSLGWTPSYNEQFF.

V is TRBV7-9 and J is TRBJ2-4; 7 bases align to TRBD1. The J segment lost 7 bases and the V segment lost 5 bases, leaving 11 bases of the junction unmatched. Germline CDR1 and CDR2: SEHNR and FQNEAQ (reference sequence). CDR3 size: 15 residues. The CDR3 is CASSPRTGRNNIQYF. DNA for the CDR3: TGTGCCAGCAGCCCCAGGACAGGTCGAAACAACATTCAGTACTTC.

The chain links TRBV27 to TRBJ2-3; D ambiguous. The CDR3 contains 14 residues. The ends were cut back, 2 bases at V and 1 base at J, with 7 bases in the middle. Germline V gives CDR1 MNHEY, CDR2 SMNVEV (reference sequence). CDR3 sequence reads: CASSLVRGTDTQYF. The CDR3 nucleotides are TGTGCCAGCAGTTTAGTCCGGGGCACAGATACGCAGTATTTT.

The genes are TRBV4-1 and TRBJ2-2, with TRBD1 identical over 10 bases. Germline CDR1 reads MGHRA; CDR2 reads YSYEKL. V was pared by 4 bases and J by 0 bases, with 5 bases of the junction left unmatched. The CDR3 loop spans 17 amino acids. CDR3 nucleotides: TGCGCCAGCAGCCCCAAAGGACAGGGGGCGAACACCGGGGAGCTGTTTTTT. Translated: CASSPKGQGANTGELFF.

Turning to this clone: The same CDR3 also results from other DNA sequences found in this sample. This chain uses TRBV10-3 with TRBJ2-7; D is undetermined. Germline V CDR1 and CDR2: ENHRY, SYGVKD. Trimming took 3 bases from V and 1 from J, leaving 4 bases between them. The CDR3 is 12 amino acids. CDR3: CAISDRSYEQYF. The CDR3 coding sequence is TGTGCCATCAGTGACAGGTCCTACGAGCAGTACTTC.

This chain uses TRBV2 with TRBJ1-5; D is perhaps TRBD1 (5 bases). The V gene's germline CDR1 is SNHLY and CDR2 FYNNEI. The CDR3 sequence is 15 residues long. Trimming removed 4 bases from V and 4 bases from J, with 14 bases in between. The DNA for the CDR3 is TGTGCCAGCAGTGCCAGCTTGGGGGGAAATCAGCCCCAGCATTTT. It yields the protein CASSASLGGNQPQHF.

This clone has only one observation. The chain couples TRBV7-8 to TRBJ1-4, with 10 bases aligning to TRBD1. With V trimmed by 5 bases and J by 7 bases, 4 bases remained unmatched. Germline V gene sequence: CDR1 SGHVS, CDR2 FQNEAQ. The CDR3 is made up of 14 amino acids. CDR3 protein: CASSHGQGGEKLFF. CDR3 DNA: TGTGCCAGCAGCCACGGACAGGGGGGTGAAAAACTGTTTTTT.

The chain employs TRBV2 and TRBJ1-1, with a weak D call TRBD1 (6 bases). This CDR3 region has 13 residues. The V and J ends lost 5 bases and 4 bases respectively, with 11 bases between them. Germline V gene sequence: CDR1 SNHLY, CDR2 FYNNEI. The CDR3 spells CASSTRTATEAFF. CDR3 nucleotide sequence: TGTGCCAGCAGTACCAGGACAGCCACTGAAGCTTTCTTT.

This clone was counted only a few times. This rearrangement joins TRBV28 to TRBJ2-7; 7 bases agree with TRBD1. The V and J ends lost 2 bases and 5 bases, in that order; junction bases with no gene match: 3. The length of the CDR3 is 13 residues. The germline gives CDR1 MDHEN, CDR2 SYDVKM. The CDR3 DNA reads TGTGCCAGCAGTTTAGGGACAGAGGACGAGCAGTACTTC. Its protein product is CASSLGTEDEQYF.

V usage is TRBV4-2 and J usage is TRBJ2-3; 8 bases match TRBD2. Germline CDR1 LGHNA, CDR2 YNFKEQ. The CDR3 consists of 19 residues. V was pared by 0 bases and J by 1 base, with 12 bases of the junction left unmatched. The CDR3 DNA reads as TGTGCCAGCAGCCAAGAGGGCGGGGGGCCCTCGGTTGGCACAGATACGCAGTATTTT. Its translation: CASSQEGGGPSVGTDTQYF.

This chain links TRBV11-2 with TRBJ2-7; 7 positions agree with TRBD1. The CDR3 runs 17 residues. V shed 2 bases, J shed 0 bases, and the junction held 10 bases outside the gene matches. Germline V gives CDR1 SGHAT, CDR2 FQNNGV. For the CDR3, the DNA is TGTGCCAGCAGCTTACTAGGACAGGCCCCGAGCTCCTACGAGCAGTACTTC. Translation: CASSLLGQAPSSYEQYF.

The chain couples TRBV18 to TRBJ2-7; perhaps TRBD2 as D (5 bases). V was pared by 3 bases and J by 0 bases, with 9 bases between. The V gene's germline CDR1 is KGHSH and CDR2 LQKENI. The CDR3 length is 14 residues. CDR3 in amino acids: CASSPDWNSYEQYF. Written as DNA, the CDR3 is TGTGCCAGCTCACCGGACTGGAACTCCTACGAGCAGTACTTC.

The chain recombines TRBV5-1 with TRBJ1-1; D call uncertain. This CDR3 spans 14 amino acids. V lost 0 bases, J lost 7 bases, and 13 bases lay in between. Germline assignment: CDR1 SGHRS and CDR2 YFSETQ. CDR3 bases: TGCGCCAGCAGCTTGGGAGCTCAAGAAGGTGAAGCTTTCTTT. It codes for CASSLGAQEGEAFF.

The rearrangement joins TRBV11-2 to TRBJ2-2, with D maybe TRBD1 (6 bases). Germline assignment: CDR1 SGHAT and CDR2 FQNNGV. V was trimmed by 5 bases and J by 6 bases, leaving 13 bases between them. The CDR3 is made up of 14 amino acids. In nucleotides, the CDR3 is TGTGCCAGCAGCCCCGGAACAGGGTCCGGGGAGCTGTTTTTT. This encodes CASSPGTGSGELFF. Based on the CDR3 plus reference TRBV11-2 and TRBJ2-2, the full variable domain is EAGVAQSPRYKIIEKRQSVAFWCNPISGHATLYWYQQILGQGPKLLIQFQNNGVVDDSQLPKDRFSAERLKGVDSTLKIQPAKLEDSAVYLCASSPGTGSGELFFGEGSRLTVL.

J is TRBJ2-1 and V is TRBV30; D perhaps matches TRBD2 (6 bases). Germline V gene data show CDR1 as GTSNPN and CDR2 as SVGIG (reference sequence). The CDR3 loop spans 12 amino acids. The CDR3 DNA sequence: TGTGCGACCGGGGGAGCTTACAATGAGCAGTTCTTC. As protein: CATGGAYNEQFF.

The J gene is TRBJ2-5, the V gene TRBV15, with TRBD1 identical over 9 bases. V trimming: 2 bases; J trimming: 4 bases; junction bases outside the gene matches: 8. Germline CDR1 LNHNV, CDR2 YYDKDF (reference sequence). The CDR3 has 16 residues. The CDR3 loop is CATSRTGQGISETQYF. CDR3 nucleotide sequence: TGTGCCACCAGCAGAACGGGACAGGGAATTTCAGAGACCCAGTACTTC.

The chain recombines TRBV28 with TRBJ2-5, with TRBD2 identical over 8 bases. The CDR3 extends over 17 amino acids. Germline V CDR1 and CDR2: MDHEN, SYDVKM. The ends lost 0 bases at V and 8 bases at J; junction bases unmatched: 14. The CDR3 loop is CASSLWVGGSGGATQYF. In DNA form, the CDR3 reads TGTGCCAGCAGTTTATGGGTGGGTGGCAGCGGGGGTGCCACCCAGTACTTC.

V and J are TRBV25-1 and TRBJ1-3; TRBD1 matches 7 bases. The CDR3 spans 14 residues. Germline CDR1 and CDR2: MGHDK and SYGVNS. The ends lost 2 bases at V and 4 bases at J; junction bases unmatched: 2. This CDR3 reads CASSERGPGNTIYF. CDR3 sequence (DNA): TGTGCCAGCAGTGAAAGGGGGCCGGGAAACACCATATATTTT.

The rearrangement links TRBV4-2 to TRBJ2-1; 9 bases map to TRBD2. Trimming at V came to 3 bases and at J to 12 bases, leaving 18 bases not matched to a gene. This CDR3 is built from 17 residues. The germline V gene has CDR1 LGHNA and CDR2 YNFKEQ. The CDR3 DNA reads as TGTGCCAGCAGCCAGGGTACTGGGACTAGCTCCCCCACCCCGCAGTTCTTC. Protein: CASSQGTGTSSPTPQFF.

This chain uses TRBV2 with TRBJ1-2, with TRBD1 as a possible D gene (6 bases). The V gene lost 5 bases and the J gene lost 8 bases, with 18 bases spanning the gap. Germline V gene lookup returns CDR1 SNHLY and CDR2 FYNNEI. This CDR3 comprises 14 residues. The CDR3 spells CASSTTQGIGGYTF. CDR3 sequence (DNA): TGTGCCAGCAGTACTACCCAGGGGATTGGGGGCTACACCTTC.

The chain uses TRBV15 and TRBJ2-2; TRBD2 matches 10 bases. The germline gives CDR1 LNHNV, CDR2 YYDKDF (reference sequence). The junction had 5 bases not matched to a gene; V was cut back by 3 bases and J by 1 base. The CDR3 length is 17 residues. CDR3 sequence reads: CATSSRSSGGNTGELFF. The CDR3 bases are TGTGCCACCAGCAGTAGATCTAGCGGGGGGAACACCGGGGAGCTGTTTTTT.

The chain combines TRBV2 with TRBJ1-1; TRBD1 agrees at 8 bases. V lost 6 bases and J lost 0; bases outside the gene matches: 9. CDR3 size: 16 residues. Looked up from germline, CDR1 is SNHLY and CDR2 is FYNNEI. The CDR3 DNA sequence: TGTGCCAGCAGCCTACCAGCAGGGGGCGTGAACACTGAAGCTTTCTTT. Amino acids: CASSLPAGGVNTEAFF.